This T cell receptor (beta chain) was recorded in a study of shared clonotypes between healthy human individuals. At the level of the study: The study enrolled two women and a few men aged 18 to 49. General observations from the study: On the whole, naive subsets had larger estimated richness than memory subsets had.

An even split of each subset's genomic DNA across several immunoSEQ plates was performed. Measured with immunoSEQ multiplex PCR; TCRdb has only the in-frame clones, and not every one. The profile shows 550,000 to 750,000 clones, roughly 94% of them singletons. Positively selected for CCR7, the CD45RO-negative cells used as naive CD8 cells excluded terminally differentiated effector memory CD45RA+ cells. Trimming took 2 bases from V and 7 from J, leaving 7 bases between them. Germline V CDR1 and CDR2: SGHNT, YYREEE (reference sequence). This CDR3 spans 12 amino acids. This clone was detected once. Its antigen is unidentified. The same CDR3 also results from other DNA sequences found in this sample.

The source material was naive CD8+ T cells sorted from blood. This chain connects TRBV5-4 to TRBJ2-1, with D unresolved. This receptor was identified in a man aged 25-45 years in good health. The CDR3 spells CASSLGVNEQFF. CDR3 DNA: TGTGCCAGCAGCTTAGGTGTAAATGAGCAGTTCTTC.